Listed below are T cell receptor beta chains from one sample, sequenced in a study of shared clonotypes between healthy human individuals. Profiling relied on immunoSEQ multiplex PCR, and the TCRdb table lists in-frame clones only, not all of them. The sample carries over 850,000 clones, around 78% recorded once. Sequencing used memory CD4+ T cells from PBMCs. The source of these receptors is a man between 18 and 35 years old in good health. Some clones in this sample may be carry-over from other donors' samples. Each CDR3 is given with its conserved first and last residue. The D gene is left open where the match is weak. Only some rows state a clone size, as once, few, many or a class for expanded clones.

clone_size	v_call	d_call	j_call	cdr3_aa	cdr3_nt
.	TRBV9	.	TRBJ2-3	CASGPMADPTDTQYF	TGTGCCAGCGGGCCGATGGCGGACCCCACAGATACGCAGTATTTT
.	TRBV2	TRBD2	TRBJ2-2	CASSVTSGRTGELFF	TGTGCCAGCAGCGTCACTAGCGGGAGAACCGGGGAGCTGTTTTTT
few	TRBV9	.	TRBJ1-2	CASSVYRDTNYGYTF	TGTGCCAGCAGCGTATACAGGGACACCAACTATGGCTACACCTTC
.	TRBV6-5	TRBD1	TRBJ2-7	CASSYRPGTGGEQYF	TGTGCCAGCAGTTACCGCCCCGGGACAGGGGGCGAGCAGTACTTC
.	TRBV29-1	.	TRBJ1-1	CSAPGGGHTEAFF	TGCAGCGCCCCCGGGGGCGGGCACACTGAAGCTTTCTTT
.	TRBV6-5	.	TRBJ2-3	CASSRQTGRADTQYF	TGTGCCAGCAGTCGACAGACTGGGCGGGCAGATACGCAGTATTTT
.	TRBV28	.	TRBJ2-1	CASNRAGQTSYNEQFF	TGTGCCAGCAATCGAGCAGGACAGACCTCCTACAATGAGCAGTTCTTC
once	TRBV2	.	TRBJ2-5	CASSAGQQETQYF	TGTGCCAGCAGCGCCGGGCAACAAGAGACCCAGTACTTC
.	TRBV28	.	TRBJ2-7	CASSFGGSYEQYF	TGTGCCAGCAGTTTTGGGGGCTCCTACGAGCAGTACTTC
.	TRBV27	TRBD1	TRBJ1-5	CASSQAGTVLNQPQHF	TGTGCCAGCAGCCAGGCCGGGACAGTTCTCAATCAGCCCCAGCATTTT
.	TRBV7-9	TRBD2	TRBJ2-5	CASSSPRGSIGETQYF	TGTGCCAGCAGCTCCCCTCGCGGGAGTATCGGAGAGACCCAGTACTTC
few	TRBV5-1	.	TRBJ2-2	CASSSDGNTGELFF	TGCGCCAGCAGCTCGGACGGTAACACCGGGGAGCTGTTTTTT
.	TRBV2	.	TRBJ1-6	CASSEANRRSHF	TGTGCCAGCAGTGAAGCGAACAGGAGATCACACTTT
.	TRBV5-1	TRBD1	TRBJ2-1	CASSSQGALLNEQFF	TGCGCCAGCAGCTCCCAGGGGGCCCTCTTGAATGAGCAGTTCTTC
.	TRBV18	.	TRBJ2-5	CASSPIQGGETQYF	TGTGCCAGCTCACCAATCCAGGGAGGAGAGACCCAGTACTTC
.	TRBV5-6	TRBD2	TRBJ2-3	CASSLGLAGSTDTQYF	TGTGCCAGCAGCTTAGGACTAGCGGGGAGCACAGATACGCAGTATTTT
.	TRBV4-2	.	TRBJ2-7	CASSQVQGSQYEQYF	TGTGCCAGCAGCCAAGTACAGGGAAGTCAATACGAGCAGTACTTC
.	TRBV5-6	.	TRBJ2-5	CASSVRQQETQYF	TGTGCCAGCAGCGTACGACAGCAAGAGACCCAGTACTTC
.	TRBV27	TRBD2	TRBJ2-3	CASRPKGSGRARGDTQYF	TGTGCCAGCAGACCCAAAGGTAGCGGGAGGGCCCGTGGAGATACGCAGTATTTT
once	TRBV28	.	TRBJ2-3	CASSLGPRAGRDTQYF	TGTGCCAGCAGTTTAGGCCCCCGGGCAGGGAGGGATACGCAGTATTTT
.	TRBV11-3	TRBD1	TRBJ2-1	CASSTPFGTDNEQFF	TGTGCCAGCAGCACGCCCTTCGGGACAGACAATGAGCAGTTCTTC
.	TRBV2	TRBD1	TRBJ2-7	CASSETGGEYEQYF	TGTGCCAGCAGTGAGACAGGGGGCGAATACGAGCAGTACTTC
.	TRBV6-6	.	TRBJ1-2	CASSYSPSLAYGYTF	TGTGCCAGCAGTTACTCTCCGAGCTTGGCCTATGGCTACACCTTC
.	TRBV2	TRBD1	TRBJ2-7	CASSGAGGEQYF	TGTGCCAGCAGTGGGGCAGGGGGCGAGCAGTACTTC
.	TRBV5-1	.	TRBJ2-7	CASSLEADYTYEQYF	TGCGCCAGCAGCTTGGAGGCAGACTACACCTACGAGCAGTACTTC
.	TRBV5-1	.	TRBJ2-1	CASSEAKAAYNEQFF	TGCGCCAGCAGCGAGGCGAAAGCTGCGTACAATGAGCAGTTCTTC
.	TRBV28	TRBD1	TRBJ2-7	CASSLSTGGFYEQYF	TGTGCCAGCAGTCTCTCTACAGGGGGCTTCTACGAGCAGTACTTC
.	TRBV30	.	TRBJ2-7	CASKTASSYEQYF	TGTGCCTCTAAAACTGCTAGCTCCTACGAGCAGTACTTC
.	TRBV7-3	.	TRBJ1-1	CASSLGRGNTEAFF	TGTGCCAGCAGCTTAGGTAGGGGAAACACTGAAGCTTTCTTT
many	TRBV5-4	.	TRBJ1-2	CASSLETYGYTF	TGTGCCAGCAGCTTGGAAACCTATGGCTACACCTTC
.	TRBV18	.	TRBJ2-5	CASSPSGTPETRYF	TGTGCCAGCTCACCATCAGGGACCCCGGAGACCCGGTACTTC
once	TRBV28	.	TRBJ2-5	CASRGRPLWETQYF	TGTGCCAGCAGGGGCAGGCCACTTTGGGAGACCCAGTACTTC
.	TRBV13	.	TRBJ2-6	CASSLLGANVLTF	TGTGCCAGCAGCTTACTTGGGGCCAACGTCCTGACTTTC
.	TRBV7-9	TRBD2	TRBJ2-7	CASSPSGYKGEQYF	TGTGCCAGCAGCCCTAGCGGGTATAAGGGAGAGCAGTACTTC
.	TRBV27	.	TRBJ2-7	CASSLSRYHEQYF	TGTGCCAGCAGTTTATCCAGGTACCACGAGCAGTACTTC
once	TRBV11-2	TRBD2	TRBJ2-6	CASSAEGGRGSGANVLTF	TGTGCCAGCAGCGCTGAGGGAGGGAGGGGATCTGGGGCCAACGTCCTGACTTTC
.	TRBV30	.	TRBJ1-4	CAWSVFTREMFF	TGTGCCTGGAGTGTATTCACCAGGGAAATGTTTTTT